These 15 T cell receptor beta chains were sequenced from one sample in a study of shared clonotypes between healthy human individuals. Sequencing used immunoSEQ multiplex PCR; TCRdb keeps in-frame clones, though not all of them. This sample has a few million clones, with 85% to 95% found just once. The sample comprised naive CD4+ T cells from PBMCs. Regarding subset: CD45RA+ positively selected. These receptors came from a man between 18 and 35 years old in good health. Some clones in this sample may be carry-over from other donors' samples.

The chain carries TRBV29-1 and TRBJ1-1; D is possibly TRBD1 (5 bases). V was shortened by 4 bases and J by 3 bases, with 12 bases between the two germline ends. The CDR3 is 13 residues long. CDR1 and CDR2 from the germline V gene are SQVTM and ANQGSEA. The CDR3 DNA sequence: TGCAGCGTTGGGGGTAGACAGTACACTGAAGCTTTCTTT. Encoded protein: CSVGGRQYTEAFF.

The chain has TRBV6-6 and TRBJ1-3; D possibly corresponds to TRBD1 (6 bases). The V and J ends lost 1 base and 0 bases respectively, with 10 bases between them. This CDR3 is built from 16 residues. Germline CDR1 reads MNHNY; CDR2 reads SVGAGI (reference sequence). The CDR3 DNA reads TGTGCCAGCAGTTACTTCCGGGACATCTCTGGAAACACCATATATTTT. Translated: CASSYFRDISGNTIYF.

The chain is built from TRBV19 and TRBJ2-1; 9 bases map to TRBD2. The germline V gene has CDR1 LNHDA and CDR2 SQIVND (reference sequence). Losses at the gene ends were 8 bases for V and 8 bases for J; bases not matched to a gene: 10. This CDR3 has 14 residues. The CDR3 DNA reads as TGTGCCAGTTCCCCCGGGACTAGCATCCATGAGCAGTTCTTC. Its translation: CASSPGTSIHEQFF.

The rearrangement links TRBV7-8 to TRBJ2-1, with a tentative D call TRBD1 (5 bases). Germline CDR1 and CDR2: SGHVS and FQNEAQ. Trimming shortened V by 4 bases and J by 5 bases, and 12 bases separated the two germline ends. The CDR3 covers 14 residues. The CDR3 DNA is TGTGCCAGCAGCTCGTGGACGGACAACAATGAGCAGTTCTTC. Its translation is CASSSWTDNNEQFF.

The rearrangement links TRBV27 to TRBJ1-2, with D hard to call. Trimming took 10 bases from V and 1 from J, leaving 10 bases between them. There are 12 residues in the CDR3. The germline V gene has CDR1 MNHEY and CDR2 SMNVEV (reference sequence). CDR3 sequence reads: CATGPFNYGYTF. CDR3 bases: TGTGCCACCGGACCCTTTAACTATGGCTACACCTTC.

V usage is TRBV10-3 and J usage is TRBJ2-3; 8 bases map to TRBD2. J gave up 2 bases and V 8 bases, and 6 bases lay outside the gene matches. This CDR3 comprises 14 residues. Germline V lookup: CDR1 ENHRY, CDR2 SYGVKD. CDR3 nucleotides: TGTGCCATCCAACTAGCGGACGCCACAGATACGCAGTATTTT. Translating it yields CAIQLADATDTQYF.

The CDR3 spells CASRDTAGTQYF. The CDR3 nucleotides are TGTGCCAGCAGAGACACGGCCGGGACCCAGTACTTC. The chain carries TRBV6-5 and TRBJ2-5; D remains unclear. Between the trimmed V and J ends, which lost 6 bases and 7 bases, there was a span of 12 bases. CDR1 and CDR2 (germline): MNHEY, SVGAGI. The CDR3 has 12 residues.

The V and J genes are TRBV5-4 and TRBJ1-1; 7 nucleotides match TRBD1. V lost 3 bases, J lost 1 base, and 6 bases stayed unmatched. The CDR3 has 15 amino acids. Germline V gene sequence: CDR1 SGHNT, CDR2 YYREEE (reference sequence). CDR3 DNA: TGTGCCAGCAGCTGGGGGGGGACAGCGAACACTGAAGCTTTCTTT. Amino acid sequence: CASSWGGTANTEAFF.

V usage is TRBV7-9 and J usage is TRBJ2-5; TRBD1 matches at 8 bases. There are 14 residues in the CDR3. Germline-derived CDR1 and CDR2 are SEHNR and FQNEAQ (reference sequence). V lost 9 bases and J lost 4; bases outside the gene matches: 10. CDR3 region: CASRTGTGRETQYF. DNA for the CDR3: TGTGCCAGTAGGACAGGGACCGGGAGAGAGACCCAGTACTTC.

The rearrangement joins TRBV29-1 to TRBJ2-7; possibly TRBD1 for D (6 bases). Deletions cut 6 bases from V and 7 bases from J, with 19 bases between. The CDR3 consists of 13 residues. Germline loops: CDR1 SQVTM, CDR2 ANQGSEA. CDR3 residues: CSVSGQQPREQYF. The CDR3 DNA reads TGCAGCGTCTCCGGACAGCAACCGCGGGAGCAGTACTTC.

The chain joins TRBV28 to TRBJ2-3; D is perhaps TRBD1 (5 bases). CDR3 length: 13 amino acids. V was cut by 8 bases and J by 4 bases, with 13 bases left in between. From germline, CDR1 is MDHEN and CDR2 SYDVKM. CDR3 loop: CASFSKGADTQYF. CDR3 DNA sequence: TGTGCCAGCTTCTCGAAAGGGGCAGATACGCAGTATTTT. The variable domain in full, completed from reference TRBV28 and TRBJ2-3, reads DVKVTQSSRYLVKRTGEKVFLECVQDMDHENMFWYRQDPGLGLRLIYFSYDVKMKEKGDIPEGYSVSREKKERFSLILESASTNQTSMYLCASFSKGADTQYFGPGTRLTVL.

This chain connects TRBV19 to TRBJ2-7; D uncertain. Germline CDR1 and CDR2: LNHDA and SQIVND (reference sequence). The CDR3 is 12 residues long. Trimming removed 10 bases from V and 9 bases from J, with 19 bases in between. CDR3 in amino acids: CANPAAIRGQYF. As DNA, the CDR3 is TGTGCCAATCCAGCCGCAATCCGCGGGCAGTACTTC.

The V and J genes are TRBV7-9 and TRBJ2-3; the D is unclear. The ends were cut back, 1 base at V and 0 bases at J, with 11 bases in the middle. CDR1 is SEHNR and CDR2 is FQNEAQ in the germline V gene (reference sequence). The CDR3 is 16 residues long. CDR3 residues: CASSLDPASSTDTQYF. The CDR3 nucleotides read TGTGCCAGCAGCTTAGATCCAGCGAGTAGCACAGATACGCAGTATTTT.

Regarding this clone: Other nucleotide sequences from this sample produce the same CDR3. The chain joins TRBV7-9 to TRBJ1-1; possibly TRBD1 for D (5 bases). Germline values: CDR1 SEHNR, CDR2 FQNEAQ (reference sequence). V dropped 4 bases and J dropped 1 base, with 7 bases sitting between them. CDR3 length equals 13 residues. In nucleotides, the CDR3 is TGTGCCAGCAGCTCTGGGGGGAACACTGAAGCTTTCTTT. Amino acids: CASSSGGNTEAFF.

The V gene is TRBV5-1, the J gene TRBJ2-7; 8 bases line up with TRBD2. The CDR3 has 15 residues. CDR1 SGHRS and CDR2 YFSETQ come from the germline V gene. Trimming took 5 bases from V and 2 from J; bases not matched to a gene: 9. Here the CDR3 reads CASSRTSGPTYEQYF. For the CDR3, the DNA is TGCGCCAGCAGTCGAACTAGCGGACCCACCTACGAGCAGTACTTC.